The rows below give T cell receptor beta chains drawn from one sample of a study of neurological immune-mediated disorders. In TCRdb, the 5' RACE reads were re-called with MiXCR into one record per CDR3 protein. The sample shows almost 30,000 distinct CDR3 sequences, about 12% of them seen only once. The sequenced sample consisted of PBMCs. The receptors derive from a woman aged 55 to 70 in good health. Both conserved end residues are trimmed from each CDR3.

cdr3_length | v_call | cdr3_aa
14 | TRBV6-1 | ASSDRPGTGSYEQY
13 | TRBV3-1 | ASSQAWYRGEKLF
13 | TRBV20-1 | SASAFETGNTGYT
13 | TRBV4-2 | ASTASVGEAGELF
10 | TRBV29-1 | SGAGNTGELF
12 | TRBV12-3/TRBV12-4 | ASELGTNTGELF
13 | TRBV10-3 | AISEWTGGQETQY
13 | TRBV2 | ASSGATQSNQPQH
10 | TRBV28 | ASRRGDNEQF
12 | TRBV29-1 | SVGGGSSYNEQF
14 | TRBV4-1 | ASSQRTSGGVNEQF
10 | TRBV12-3/TRBV12-4 | ASSLTAGELF
11 | TRBV12-3/TRBV12-4 | ASSLERSYGYT
9 | TRBV7-2 | ASSPYDTQY
12 | TRBV5-1 | ASSLEAGSNEQF
11 | TRBV20-1 | SASGRGVVEQF
14 | TRBV2 | ASSDPIPMGGETQY
11 | TRBV6-6 | ASSYQAGTEAF
12 | TRBV10-3 | AISEQTGNYGYT
16 | TRBV6-2/TRBV6-3 | ASSHTGAIQGVTGELF
11 | TRBV5-1 | ASSLPLPNEQF
16 | TRBV5-1 | ASSLGASGAYSYNEQF
9 | TRBV12-3/TRBV12-4 | ASSSAYEHY
11 | TRBV6-5 | ASSYLFREAAF
11 | TRBV6-2/TRBV6-3 | ASRDPGLGEQY
11 | TRBV6-5 | ASSYSRGPEQY
12 | TRBV20-1 | SASGTYGNKPQH
14 | TRBV5-1 | ASRATGRVTNEKLF
12 | TRBV20-1 | SARPGGGTDTQY
10 | TRBV6-1 | ASSGLSYEQY
15 | TRBV27 | ASSTLLRGLAKNIQY